The 29 T cell receptor beta chains listed next were all sequenced from one sample in a study of T cells after posttransplantation cyclophosphamide. Only in-frame clones appear in the TCRdb table, and some are missing; sequencing was by immunoSEQ multiplex PCR. Altogether some 38,000 clones were found in the sample, and no singletons occur. The sequenced material came from PBMCs. The source is a man in his fifties or sixties in good health, CMV-negative, and a related stem cell transplant donor.

This clone was seen at least ten times. V usage is TRBV29-1 and J usage is TRBJ2-1, with 12 bases aligning to TRBD2. The V gene's germline CDR1 is SQVTM and CDR2 ANQGSEA. The CDR3 sequence is 16 residues long. V was pared by 6 bases and J by 0 bases, with 6 bases of the junction left unmatched. The CDR3: CSVYRTSGDSYNEQFF. The CDR3, as DNA: TGCAGCGTCTATAGGACTAGCGGGGACTCCTACAATGAGCAGTTCTTC.

This clone has at least ten counts. The CDR3, as DNA: TGTGCCAGCAGCTCCAGCACCGGGGAGCTGTTTTTT. This translates into CASSSSTGELFF. The rearrangement links TRBV7-9 to TRBJ2-2; D remains unclear. Germline loops: CDR1 SEHNR, CDR2 FQNEAQ (reference sequence). CDR3 length: 12 amino acids. Trimming stripped 4 bases from V and 4 bases from J, with 4 bases between.

This clone appeared many times. The gene calls are TRBV5-1 and TRBJ2-5; no firm D call. Germline V gene data show CDR1 as SGHRS and CDR2 as YFSETQ. The V and J ends lost 4 bases and 1 base respectively, with 2 bases between them. This CDR3 is built from 11 residues. The CDR3 loop reads CASSLQETQYF. In DNA, the CDR3 is TGCGCCAGCAGCCTCCAAGAGACCCAGTACTTC.

This clone was counted at least ten times. The gene calls are TRBV5-6 and TRBJ1-4; D is undetermined. The CDR3 is 14 residues long. V lost 0 bases and J lost 8, with 11 bases in between. Looked up from germline, CDR1 is SGHDT and CDR2 is YYEEEE. The DNA for the CDR3 is TGTGCCAGCAGCTTGGGAGGAGTTGGAGAAAAACTGTTTTTT. Translated: CASSLGGVGEKLFF.

This clone has a count of ten or more. Other DNA sequences in the sample encode the same CDR3. The J gene is TRBJ2-3, the V gene TRBV7-9; TRBD2 aligns across 10 bases. CDR1 is SEHNR and CDR2 is FQNEAQ in the germline V gene (reference sequence). With 5 bases clipped from V and 2 bases from J, the junction kept 4 bases outside the gene matches. The CDR3 length is 15 residues. CDR3 in DNA: TGTGCCAGCAGCGCCGGACTAGCGGCCACAGATACGCAGTATTTT. Translating gives CASSAGLAATDTQYF.

This clone was seen repeatedly, ten times or more. Germline and junction disagree at one end, which may indicate a read error. This chain uses TRBV7-7 with TRBJ2-5; 8 bases match TRBD1. CDR3 size: 16 residues. Germline V CDR1 and CDR2: SSHAT, FNYEAQ (reference sequence). This CDR3 reads CASSLVFGTGEETQYF. The CDR3 coding sequence is TGTGCTAGCAGCTTAGTATTTGGGACAGGAGAGGAGACCCAGTACTTC.

This clone was recorded at least ten times. This chain joins TRBV6-6 and TRBJ2-3, with D possibly matching TRBD2 (5 bases). Trimming shortened V by 6 bases and J by 1 base, and 14 bases separated the two germline ends. The CDR3 has 15 amino acids. Germline V lookup: CDR1 MNHNY, CDR2 SVGAGI (reference sequence). CDR3 residues: CASRLSAVGTDTQYF. The CDR3 DNA sequence: TGTGCCAGCAGGTTATCAGCGGTCGGCACAGATACGCAGTATTTT.

The CDR3 protein is CASSSGGAGTDTQYF. In DNA form, the CDR3 reads TGTGCCAGCAGTTCCGGGGGGGCGGGCACAGATACGCAGTATTTT. V gene TRBV28 combines with J gene TRBJ2-3; 8 bases line up with TRBD2. CDR3 length: 15 amino acids. V shed 4 bases, J shed 1 base, and the junction held 4 bases outside the gene matches. Germline V CDR1 and CDR2: MDHEN, SYDVKM.

This clone was found many times. The CDR3 is CASSWRARPRNLEQYF. The CDR3, as DNA: TGTGCCAGCAGTTGGAGGGCGAGGCCACGAAACCTCGAGCAGTACTTC. The J gene is TRBJ2-7, the V gene TRBV28; D might be TRBD2 (6 bases). CDR1 is MDHEN, CDR2 SYDVKM, per germline. CDR3 length: 16 residues. Trimming removed 4 bases from V and 6 bases from J, with 22 bases in between.

Many counts were recorded for this clone. The V and J genes are TRBV5-4 and TRBJ2-1; 15 bases agree with TRBD2. V gave up 4 bases and J gave up 8 bases; unmatched junction bases: 4. Germline V gene data show CDR1 as SGHNT and CDR2 as YYREEE (reference sequence). This CDR3 is built from 15 residues. The CDR3 protein is CASSAGTSGRYEQFF. CDR3 bases: TGTGCCAGCAGCGCCGGGACTAGCGGGAGGTATGAGCAGTTCTTC.

This clone has a count of ten or more. The chain employs TRBV5-1 and TRBJ2-4; 10 nucleotides align to TRBD2. Germline V CDR1 and CDR2: SGHRS, YFSETQ. The CDR3 spans 19 residues. J lost 0 bases, V lost 4 bases, and 13 bases had no gene match. CDR3 protein: CASSEPGLAGALAKNIQYF. DNA for the CDR3: TGCGCCAGCAGCGAGCCCGGGCTAGCGGGAGCACTAGCCAAAAACATTCAGTACTTC.

This clone occurred many times. The rearrangement links TRBV27 to TRBJ2-1; 10 nucleotides match TRBD2. Germline CDR1 is MNHEY and CDR2 is SMNVEV (reference sequence). The CDR3 loop spans 19 amino acids. Trimming cost V 4 bases and J 0 bases; bases outside gene matches: 12. Here the CDR3 DNA reads TGTGCCAGCAGTTCTAACGGACTAGCGGCCTTCCCCTCCTACAATGAGCAGTTCTTC. This sequence encodes CASSSNGLAAFPSYNEQFF.

At least ten counts were recorded for this clone. V gene TRBV29-1 combines with J gene TRBJ1-2, with D perhaps matching TRBD1 (5 bases). The CDR3 spans 15 residues. The germline V gene has CDR1 SQVTM and CDR2 ANQGSEA. V lost 1 base and J lost 8, with 20 bases in between. The CDR3 DNA follows: TGCAGCGTTGAAGCCCAAACGCGGGGGGTCGCGGGCTACACCTTC. Its protein product is CSVEAQTRGVAGYTF.

This clone showed up many times. The V gene is TRBV5-1, the J gene TRBJ1-1, with 9 positions matching TRBD1. Germline CDR1 is SGHRS and CDR2 is YFSETQ. The J segment lost 10 bases and the V segment lost 4 bases, leaving 8 bases of the junction unmatched. This CDR3 has 13 residues. The CDR3: CASSTETGGPAFF. The DNA of the CDR3 is TGCGCCAGCAGCACCGAGACAGGGGGACCAGCTTTCTTT.

This clone was picked up many times. V and J are TRBV2 and TRBJ2-7; TRBD2 aligns across 7 bases. Germline values: CDR1 SNHLY, CDR2 FYNNEI. The V gene end was trimmed by 6 bases and the J gene end by 4 bases; junction bases not matched to a gene: 6. The CDR3 is made up of 13 amino acids. In nucleotides, the CDR3 is TGTGCCAGCAGCGGGGGGTCTGTATACGAGCAGTACTTC. Protein: CASSGGSVYEQYF.

This clone came up many times. This chain links TRBV7-8 with TRBJ2-1; TRBD2 matches 13 bases. CDR1 is SGHVS, CDR2 FQNEAQ, per germline. The CDR3 is made up of 16 amino acids. The junction had 1 base not matched to a gene; V was cut back by 1 base and J by 4 bases. CDR3 sequence: CASSLGGLAGYNEQFF. DNA for the CDR3: TGTGCCAGCAGCTTAGGGGGACTAGCGGGATACAATGAGCAGTTCTTC.

This clone was seen many times. In DNA form, the CDR3 reads TGTGCCACCAGCAGAGTAGTCAGGTTTTGGAATGCAACTAATGAAAAACTGTTTTTT. Translation gives CATSRVVRFWNATNEKLFF. The V call is TRBV15, the J call TRBJ1-4; D remains ambiguous. The CDR3 contains 19 residues. Germline CDR1 is LNHNV and CDR2 is YYDKDF (reference sequence). V lost 1 base and J 0 bases, leaving 18 bases between the germline ends. Full variable domain (missing parts from reference TRBV15 and TRBJ1-4): DAMVIQNPRYQVTQFGKPVTLSCSQTLNHNVMYWYQQKSSQAPKLLFHYYDKDFNNEADTPDNFQSRRPNTSFCFLDIRSPGLGDTAMYLCATSRVVRFWNATNEKLFFGSGTQLSVL.

This clone was observed many times. The V and J genes are TRBV7-9 and TRBJ2-1; no clear D gene. The germline V gene has CDR1 SEHNR and CDR2 FQNEAQ (reference sequence). This CDR3 has 15 residues. V dropped 3 bases and J dropped 1 base, with 10 bases sitting between them. The CDR3 sequence is CASSLGYRSYNEQFF. CDR3 sequence (DNA): TGTGCCAGCAGCTTGGGCTACCGGTCCTACAATGAGCAGTTCTTC.

There are many counts of this clone. The chain couples TRBV6-1 to TRBJ2-4; 8 bases agree with TRBD1. V gave up 2 bases and J gave up 7 bases; unmatched junction bases: 7. From germline, CDR1 is MNHNS and CDR2 SASEGT. The CDR3 loop spans 15 amino acids. CDR3 region: CASSETWTGTNIQYF. In nucleotides, the CDR3 is TGTGCCAGCAGTGAAACATGGACAGGGACGAACATTCAGTACTTC.

This clone showed up many times. The chain links TRBV6-1 to TRBJ2-1; a weak D match, TRBD2 (5 bases). The CDR3 runs to 10 residues. Germline CDR1 MNHNS, CDR2 SASEGT. Trimming stripped 7 bases from V and 13 bases from J, with 11 bases between. The CDR3 DNA reads TGTGCCAGCAACTGGGGAGATCAGTTCTTC. It codes for CASNWGDQFF.

This clone has ten or more counts. The chain carries TRBV25-1 and TRBJ1-2; weak D call: TRBD1 (6 bases). The CDR3 is 12 residues long. V lost 6 bases, J lost 7 bases, and 12 bases lay in between. In germline, CDR1 is MGHDK, CDR2 SYGVNS. The CDR3 DNA reads as TGTGCCAGCAGGGGAACAGGGCTTGGCTACACCTTC. It is translated as CASRGTGLGYTF.

This clone was observed at least ten times. The V gene is TRBV4-3, the J gene TRBJ1-1; D ambiguous. The V end lost 0 bases, the J end lost 1 base, and 9 bases lay between the germline ends. CDR3 length: 15 residues. Germline V gene data show CDR1 as LGHNA and CDR2 as YSLEER. The CDR3 nucleotides are TGCGCCAGCAGCCAAGATTTCCGCAGGAACACTGAAGCTTTCTTT. As protein: CASSQDFRRNTEAFF.

This clone was counted only a few times. This chain joins TRBV15 and TRBJ2-1; TRBD2 matches at 15 bases. J gave up 0 bases and V 3 bases, and 6 bases lay outside the gene matches. Germline V lookup: CDR1 LNHNV, CDR2 YYDKDF (reference sequence). This CDR3 region has 19 residues. The CDR3 loop reads CATSSPGLAGGRSYNEQFF. CDR3 sequence (DNA): TGTGCCACCAGCAGCCCGGGACTAGCGGGAGGCCGCTCCTACAATGAGCAGTTCTTC.

This clone occurred many times. This chain uses TRBV7-9 with TRBJ2-5, with D unresolved. V was clipped by 4 bases and J by 3 bases, with 9 bases between them. The CDR3 is 13 residues long. Germline V gene lookup returns CDR1 SEHNR and CDR2 FQNEAQ (reference sequence). Written as DNA, the CDR3 is TGTGCCAGCAGCTACACCGTGGAAGAGACCCAGTACTTC. It encodes CASSYTVEETQYF.

This clone was seen repeatedly, ten times or more. The chain uses TRBV6-1 and TRBJ1-2; TRBD1 might be the D (6 bases). The CDR3 extends over 14 amino acids. V was clipped by 6 bases and J by 8 bases, with 19 bases between them. Germline CDR1 is MNHNS and CDR2 is SASEGT. The chain's CDR3 is CASSGGAASGGYTF. In DNA form, the CDR3 reads TGTGCCAGCAGCGGGGGGGCGGCTTCGGGCGGCTACACCTTC.

There are many counts of this clone. This chain connects TRBV19 to TRBJ1-5, with D possibly being TRBD1 (5 bases). Trimming pared 0 bases from V and 5 bases from J, leaving 5 bases between. From germline, CDR1 is LNHDA and CDR2 SQIVND (reference sequence). The CDR3 extends over 13 amino acids. CDR3 bases: TGTGCCAGTAGTATAGACAGGGATCAGCCCCAGCATTTT. It yields the protein CASSIDRDQPQHF.

J is TRBJ2-5 and V is TRBV30; 9 bases map to TRBD1. This CDR3 is built from 15 residues. Trimming removed 0 bases from V and 4 bases from J; junction bases left unmatched: 6. Germline assignment: CDR1 GTSNPN and CDR2 SVGIG (reference sequence). CDR3 sequence (DNA): TGTGCCTGGAGTGTGAAACAGGGGGCAGGAGAGACCCAGTACTTC. This encodes CAWSVKQGAGETQYF. Full variable domain (rest looked up from reference TRBV30 and TRBJ2-5): SQTIHQWPATLVQPVGSPLSLECTVEGTSNPNLYWYRQAAGRGLQLLFYSVGIGQISSEVPQNLSASRPQDRQFILSSKKLLLSDSGFYLCAWSVKQGAGETQYFGPGTRLLVL.

This clone was recorded at least ten times. V and J are TRBV18 and TRBJ2-7; D gene uncertain. V gave up 3 bases and J gave up 2 bases, with 14 bases separating them. This CDR3 has 15 residues. Germline-derived CDR1 and CDR2 are KGHSH and LQKENI. The CDR3 spells CASSPAGLSTYEQYF. The CDR3 DNA sequence: TGTGCCAGCTCACCGGCAGGCCTATCGACCTACGAGCAGTACTTC.

This clone was counted many times. The rearrangement joins TRBV7-6 to TRBJ1-1; D might be TRBD1 (5 bases). The V gene's germline CDR1 is SGHVS and CDR2 FNYEAQ. The CDR3 consists of 16 residues. Trimming took off 5 bases at V and 1 base at J, with 17 bases between the two ends. The CDR3 spells CASSPQGRGQNTEAFF. CDR3 in DNA: TGTGCCAGCAGCCCCCAAGGGAGGGGCCAGAACACTGAAGCTTTCTTT.